This is a list of T cell receptor beta chains from one sample in a study of tumor and adjacent non-tumor tissue in lung cancer. One entry per CDR3 protein, called by TCRdb with MiXCR from the multiplex PCR reads. Here the sample spans under 150,000 distinct CDR3 sequences, around 60% being singletons. Specimen: lung tumor tissue. These receptors all stem from a man aged 55 to 69 with small cell lung cancer. Both conserved end residues are part of each CDR3. Each record gives: clone size, V gene, J gene, D gene, CDR3 DNA, CDR3 protein. D genes are given only for firm matches. A row's size may be missing; if present it is once, few, many or a size class.

size: .
V: TRBV7-3
J: TRBJ1-3
D: TRBD1
DNA: TGTGCCAGCAGCCCCACAGGGGAAACAGGAAACACCATATATTTT
CDR3: CASSPTGETGNTIYF

size: .
V: TRBV29-1
J: TRBJ1-2
D: .
DNA: TGCAGCGTTGTGATACAGGGAGCGCGGGGCCACACCTTC
CDR3: CSVVIQGARGHTF

size: .
V: TRBV6-1
J: TRBJ2-1
D: .
DNA: TGTGCCAGCAGTGAACTTGCGGTACGGAGGAATGAGCAGTTCTTC
CDR3: CASSELAVRRNEQFF

size: .
V: TRBV20-1
J: TRBJ2-6
D: .
DNA: TGCAGTGCTAGAGTAGGTGATGGGGCCAACGTCCTGACTTTC
CDR3: CSARVGDGANVLTF

size: .
V: TRBV20-1
J: TRBJ2-5
D: .
DNA: TGCAGTGCTAGAGACCATCAGGGGATAATGGGGACCCAGCACTTC
CDR3: CSARDHQGIMGTQHF

size: .
V: TRBV6-5
J: TRBJ1-6
D: .
DNA: TGTGCCAGTAGTTCTCAACGTAATTCACTCCTCCACTTT
CDR3: CASSSQRNSLLHF

size: many
V: TRBV12-3/TRBV12-4
J: TRBJ2-3
D: .
DNA: TGTGCCAGCAGTCAGACAGGTGTCGTCCTCAGACTTTCAGATACGCAGTATTTT
CDR3: CASSQTGVVLRLSDTQYF

size: .
V: TRBV10-3
J: TRBJ1-5
D: .
DNA: TGTGCCATCAGTCAGGGGAATCAGCCCCAGCATTTT
CDR3: CAISQGNQPQHF

size: .
V: TRBV4-1
J: TRBJ2-7
D: .
DNA: TGCGCCAGCAGCCAAGCACCTGGACTGTATTCCTACGAGCAGTACTTC
CDR3: CASSQAPGLYSYEQYF

size: .
V: TRBV29-1
J: TRBJ2-5
D: .
DNA: TGCAGCGTTTTTCGAGCGTTTGGGACCCAGTACTTC
CDR3: CSVFRAFGTQYF

size: .
V: TRBV11-3
J: TRBJ2-1
D: .
DNA: TGTGCCAGCAGCTACGGTTGGGGGGAGAGGGACAATGAGCAGTTCTTC
CDR3: CASSYGWGERDNEQFF

size: .
V: TRBV6-1
J: TRBJ2-1
D: TRBD1
DNA: TGTACCAGCATCCGGGACAGGGGGTCGGATGAGCACTTCTTC
CDR3: CTSIRDRGSDEHFF

size: .
V: TRBV20-1
J: TRBJ1-1
D: TRBD1
DNA: TGCAGTGCTCCGTACAGGGGGAAGGGTGAAGCTCTCTTT
CDR3: CSAPYRGKGEALF

size: .
V: TRBV11-2
J: TRBJ2-1
D: TRBD2
DNA: TGTGTCAGCAGCTTAGTACTAGCGGGAGTGATTGAGCAGTTCTTC
CDR3: CVSSLVLAGVIEQFF

size: .
V: TRBV6-5
J: TRBJ1-1
D: .
DNA: TGTGCCAGCAGCCAGACTGCCGTGGACACTGAAGCTTTCTTT
CDR3: CASSQTAVDTEAFF

size: .
V: TRBV6-1
J: TRBJ1-5
D: TRBD1
DNA: TGTGCCAGCAGTGATCGGGGCCCCGGGACAGGGCTGTTAAAACTGCCCCAGCATTTT
CDR3: CASSDRGPGTGLLKLPQHF

size: .
V: TRBV7-8
J: TRBJ2-7
D: .
DNA: TGTGCCAGCAGCTTTTTAGACGGCGGCGAGCAGTACTTC
CDR3: CASSFLDGGEQYF

size: .
V: TRBV28
J: TRBJ2-4
D: .
DNA: TGTGCCAGCAGATCTGAGCTAGCCAAAAACATTCAGTACTTC
CDR3: CASRSELAKNIQYF

size: .
V: TRBV6-6
J: TRBJ1-5
D: .
DNA: TGTGTCGGCAGTTCCAGCCGTGACAGGCGGGAGCAGCCCCAGCATTTT
CDR3: CVGSSSRDRREQPQHF

size: .
V: TRBV12-3/TRBV12-4
J: TRBJ1-2
D: .
DNA: TGTGCCGGTAGTTATTCCCGCCCAGGGGTTGGCTACACCTTC
CDR3: CAGSYSRPGVGYTF

size: few
V: TRBV12-3/TRBV12-4
J: TRBJ2-1
D: .
DNA: TGTGCCAGCAGTTCCTACAGGGATCGGGGACTGGAGCAGTTCTTC
CDR3: CASSSYRDRGLEQFF

size: .
V: TRBV7-9
J: TRBJ2-1
D: .
DNA: TGTGCCAGCAGCCAGGGTTGGTATGAGCAGTTCTTC
CDR3: CASSQGWYEQFF

size: few
V: TRBV5-4
J: TRBJ2-3
D: .
DNA: TGTGCCAGCAGCTCAGACGGAAAAGATACGCAGTATTTT
CDR3: CASSSDGKDTQYF

size: .
V: TRBV20-1
J: TRBJ1-1
D: .
DNA: TGCAGTGCTAGAGATCTCTACAGGAGCGGGGGAGGGAACACTGAAGCTTTCTTT
CDR3: CSARDLYRSGGGNTEAFF

size: .
V: TRBV24-1
J: TRBJ2-1
D: .
DNA: TGTGCCACCAAGGGTGAATTCGAGTTGGGTGAGCAGTCCTTC
CDR3: CATKGEFELGEQSF

size: few
V: TRBV6-1
J: TRBJ2-3
D: TRBD2
DNA: TGTGCCAGCAGGATCGGACTAGCGGGAGAGTTTGGCGGCACAGATACGCAGTATTTT
CDR3: CASRIGLAGEFGGTDTQYF

size: .
V: TRBV5-4
J: TRBJ2-5
D: TRBD2
DNA: TGTGCCAGCAGCATCCCCGGGACTAGCGGACAAGAGATCCAGTACTTC
CDR3: CASSIPGTSGQEIQYF

size: .
V: TRBV6-1
J: TRBJ2-3
D: .
DNA: TGTACCAGCAGTGAGGGGGGGTATAGTACAGATACGCAGTATTTT
CDR3: CTSSEGGYSTDTQYF

size: .
V: TRBV20-1
J: TRBJ2-3
D: .
DNA: TGCAATGCTAGAGACCGGACCTTCGGGGCAGATACGCAGTATTTT
CDR3: CNARDRTFGADTQYF

size: few
V: TRBV7-9
J: TRBJ2-7
D: .
DNA: TGTGCCAGCAGCTCCTCCGGGTTATACGAGCAGTACTTC
CDR3: CASSSSGLYEQYF

size: few
V: TRBV6-5
J: TRBJ2-1
D: .
DNA: TGTGCCAGCAGTGCCGCAGGTAGGGATGAGCACTTCTTC
CDR3: CASSAAGRDEHFF

size: .
V: TRBV20-1
J: TRBJ2-1
D: .
DNA: TGCAGTGTTCCCGAGCCCCAGAACAGCTCCTACAATGAGCAGTTCTTC
CDR3: CSVPEPQNSSYNEQFF

size: once
V: TRBV20-1
J: TRBJ1-5
D: TRBD1
DNA: TGCAGTGCCAGCGGTCCCAGGACAGGGGTGGATCAGCCCCAGCATTTT
CDR3: CSASGPRTGVDQPQHF

size: .
V: TRBV5-6
J: TRBJ2-5
D: .
DNA: TGTGCCAGCAGCTTTCATGGACACCAAGAGACCCAGTACTTC
CDR3: CASSFHGHQETQYF

size: .
V: TRBV11-2
J: TRBJ2-1
D: TRBD1
DNA: TGTGCCAGCAGACGGGACAGCTACAATGGGCAGTTCTTC
CDR3: CASRRDSYNGQFF

size: .
V: TRBV11-2
J: TRBJ2-3
D: .
DNA: TGTGCCAGCAGCCCTTGGAGAACTTACACAGATACGCAGTATTTT
CDR3: CASSPWRTYTDTQYF

size: .
V: TRBV2
J: TRBJ1-1
D: TRBD1
DNA: TGTGCCAGCCGTAGCGAACAGGGGATGGGCACTGAAGCTTTCTTT
CDR3: CASRSEQGMGTEAFF

size: .
V: TRBV11-1
J: TRBJ2-2
D: .
DNA: TGTGTCAGCAGCTCATACTCACAGGAGCCGTTTTTT
CDR3: CVSSSYSQEPFF

size: .
V: TRBV6-1
J: TRBJ2-1
D: TRBD1
DNA: TGCGGGACAGGGAACTACAATGGGCAGTTCTTC
CDR3: CGTGNYNGQFF

size: .
V: TRBV11-2
J: TRBJ2-5
D: .
DNA: TGTGCCAGCTGCCTAGTGCGGGGTGGAGAGACCCAGTACTTC
CDR3: CASCLVRGGETQYF

size: few
V: TRBV5-1
J: TRBJ2-2
D: TRBD2
DNA: TGCGCCAGCAGCTGGATGACTAGCGGGAGTGGGGAGCTGTTTTTT
CDR3: CASSWMTSGSGELFF

size: medium-sized
V: TRBV6-1
J: TRBJ2-1
D: TRBD2
DNA: TGTGCCAGCAGTGGACTAGCGGGAGTCTATAGTGAGCAGTTCTTC
CDR3: CASSGLAGVYSEQFF

size: many
V: TRBV11-2
J: TRBJ2-3
D: .
DNA: TGTGCCAGCAGCGCGCAACTAGGAGATACGCAGTATTTT
CDR3: CASSAQLGDTQYF

size: .
V: TRBV5-5
J: TRBJ2-5
D: .
DNA: TGTACCAGCAGAAGAACGGAGACCCAGTACTTC
CDR3: CTSRRTETQYF

size: many
V: TRBV6-5
J: TRBJ1-1
D: .
DNA: TGTGCCAGCAGCCGAGGGGTGACTGAAGCTTTCTTT
CDR3: CASSRGVTEAFF

size: .
V: TRBV20-1
J: TRBJ2-7
D: .
DNA: TGCAGTGCAGGACATCTCTACGAGCAGTACTTC
CDR3: CSAGHLYEQYF

size: .
V: TRBV5-1
J: TRBJ2-1
D: .
DNA: TGCGCTAGCAGCTTGGGGGGCCCGGAAGCCAACGAGCAGTTCTTC
CDR3: CASSLGGPEANEQFF

size: few
V: TRBV6-1
J: TRBJ2-1
D: .
DNA: TGTGCCAGCAGTGAATTCAGGGGGGGGCTTTACAATGAGCAGTTCTTC
CDR3: CASSEFRGGLYNEQFF

size: few
V: TRBV5-4
J: TRBJ2-7
D: TRBD2
DNA: TGTGCCAGCAGTAAGGGACTAGCGGGAGGAGGTGACGAGCAGTACTTC
CDR3: CASSKGLAGGGDEQYF